A selection of T cell receptor beta chains follows, all from one sample in a study of shared clonotypes between healthy human individuals. Sequencing used immunoSEQ multiplex PCR; TCRdb keeps in-frame clones, though not all of them. The sample yields roughly 500,000 clones, 75% to 85% seen once. What was sequenced was PBMCs. The receptor source for this set is a woman aged 40 to 50 in good health. Some clones in this sample may be carry-over from other donors' samples. CDR3s leave out the opening cysteine and the closing phenylalanine or tryptophan.

TRBV11-2	9	TRBJ2-7	ASSAHYEQY
TRBV28	12	TRBJ2-3	ASSYPGQGDTQY
TRBV28	13	TRBJ2-1	ASIPAGLLYNEQF
TRBV4-2	13	TRBJ1-5	ASSQGTPLAQPQH
TRBV18	14	TRBJ2-7	ASSPGSGGNGYEQY
TRBV5-4	9	TRBJ2-3	ASSLDLTQY
TRBV4-3	12	TRBJ1-1	ASSQDFRNTEAF
TRBV19	13	TRBJ2-2	ASSGASSATGELF
TRBV5-1	10	TRBJ2-7	ASSPTSDEQY
TRBV10-3	9	TRBJ1-3	AISSGNTIY
TRBV7-9	12	TRBJ2-6	AKGPDSGANVLT
TRBV2	14	TRBJ1-2	ASSEDGGTGEEGYT
TRBV18	12	TRBJ2-5	ASSPPTVRETQY
TRBV5-1	13	TRBJ2-1	ASSTSGSWHNEQF
TRBV5-1	16	TRBJ2-1	ASSRQGGGPSSYNEQF
TRBV10-3	14	TRBJ2-1	AISPSRGRSYNEQF
TRBV27	13	TRBJ2-7	ASSLGTGLGDEQY
TRBV5-1	11	TRBJ1-1	ASSPNGGTEAF
TRBV29-1	12	TRBJ1-5	SVRTGGSNQPQH
TRBV5-1	12	TRBJ1-2	ASSLDGSDYGYT
TRBV9	16	TRBJ1-2	ASRFSGTGGLRDYGYT
TRBV28	12	TRBJ2-3	ASSSVGTADTQY
TRBV6-6	11	TRBJ1-5	ASSSRVNQPQH
TRBV10-3	13	TRBJ2-1	AIRGPGTSGNEQF
TRBV28	13	TRBJ2-7	ASSFGTVLGSEQY
TRBV18	11	TRBJ2-1	ASSPSAGREQF